One sample yielded the 18 T cell receptor beta chains listed below, sequenced in a study of cytomegalovirus exposure and HLA in healthy donors. Both 60 Vbeta primers and 13 Jbeta primers went into the PCR. TCRdb keeps only in-frame clones here, not all; method: immunoSEQ multiplex PCR. The table records approximately 150,000 clones, about 80% of them present only once. The sample taken for sequencing was PBMCs. The receptors were gathered from a man in his thirties or forties in good health and CMV-seronegative.

V usage is TRBV5-1 and J usage is TRBJ1-2, with D possibly TRBD1 on 6 matching bases. In germline, CDR1 is SGHRS, CDR2 YFSETQ. V was pared by 4 bases and J by 5 bases, with 15 bases between. The CDR3 consists of 14 residues. This CDR3 reads CASSVSGTRYGYTF. The CDR3 DNA reads as TGCGCCAGCAGCGTTTCCGGGACACGGTATGGCTACACCTTC.

The chain has TRBV6-1 and TRBJ1-1; perhaps TRBD1 as D (6 bases). The V and J ends lost 2 bases and 5 bases respectively, with 33 bases between them. The CDR3 is 21 amino acids. The germline V gene encodes CDR1 MNHNS and CDR2 SASEGT. For the CDR3, the DNA is TGTGCCAGCAGTGAACCAAGTTTGGGCCGTTGGGGGCTGGGGCTGAGGACTGAAGCTTTCTTT. Its translation: CASSEPSLGRWGLGLRTEAFF.

This rearrangement joins TRBV18 to TRBJ1-4; D gene uncertain. The V end lost 4 bases, the J end lost 2 bases, and 5 bases lay between the germline ends. Germline V gene data show CDR1 as KGHSH and CDR2 as LQKENI. This CDR3 region has 13 residues. The chain's CDR3 is CASSRATNEKLFF. CDR3 DNA sequence: TGTGCCAGCTCACGGGCCACTAATGAAAAACTGTTTTTT. Combining the CDR3 with reference TRBV18 and TRBJ1-4 gives the whole variable domain NAGVMQNPRHLVRRRGQEARLRCSPMKGHSHVYWYRQLPEEGLKFMVYLQKENIIDESGMPKERFSAEFPKEGPSILRIQQVVRGDSAAYFCASSRATNEKLFFGSGTQLSVL.

This clone was seen a single time. Here the CDR3 reads CASSPYRGRTEAFF. The DNA of the CDR3 is TGTGCCAGCAGTCCATACAGGGGGCGGACTGAAGCTTTCTTT. The chain joins TRBV27 to TRBJ1-1; 9 bases align to TRBD1. CDR1 is MNHEY and CDR2 is SMNVEV in the germline V gene (reference sequence). The length of the CDR3 is 14 residues. Trimming at V came to 5 bases and at J to 5 bases, leaving 6 bases not matched to a gene.

This clone was picked up a small number of times. The rearrangement joins TRBV30 to TRBJ2-1; D not resolved. The V end was cut by 0 bases, the J end by 0 bases, with 12 bases between. Germline V gives CDR1 GTSNPN, CDR2 SVGIG (reference sequence). This CDR3 region has 16 residues. CDR3 DNA sequence: TGTGCCTGGAGTGTTCTAAGCCCTTCCTCCTACAATGAGCAGTTCTTC. Protein product: CAWSVLSPSSYNEQFF.

The chain recombines TRBV28 with TRBJ2-1, with D unclear. The CDR3 consists of 14 residues. Germline V gene lookup returns CDR1 MDHEN and CDR2 SYDVKM. Trimming took off 2 bases at V and 3 bases at J, with 8 bases between the two ends. The CDR3 nucleotides read TGTGCCAGCAGTTTAGCGCACAGCTACAATGAGCAGTTCTTC. Amino acid sequence: CASSLAHSYNEQFF.

The gene calls are TRBV7-9 and TRBJ2-7; D remains unclear. From germline, CDR1 is SEHNR and CDR2 FQNEAQ (reference sequence). The CDR3 has 14 amino acids. Trimming stripped 3 bases from V and 6 bases from J, with 15 bases between. The CDR3 loop reads CASSFTTQPFEQYF. In nucleotides, the CDR3 is TGTGCCAGCAGCTTTACGACACAGCCTTTCGAGCAGTACTTC. Full variable domain (remainder filled in from reference TRBV7-9 and TRBJ2-7): DTGVSQNPRHKITKRGQNVTFRCDPISEHNRLYWYRQTLGQGPEFLTYFQNEAQLEKSRLLSDRFSAERPKGSFSTLEIQRTEQGDSAMYLCASSFTTQPFEQYFGPGTRLTVT.

Ten or more counts support this clone. This chain uses TRBV10-3 with TRBJ2-6, with D perhaps matching TRBD2 (5 bases). This CDR3 has 14 residues. Trimming shortened V by 2 bases and J by 8 bases, and 10 bases separated the two germline ends. Per germline, CDR1 ENHRY and CDR2 SYGVKD. CDR3 coding DNA: TGTGCCATCAGTGAGGAGGGCCGCCCCAACGTCCTGACTTTC. It encodes CAISEEGRPNVLTF.

The V gene is TRBV6-5, the J gene TRBJ1-3; tentative D call: TRBD1 (5 bases). V was pared by 6 bases and J by 4 bases, with 16 bases between. The CDR3 has 15 residues. From germline, CDR1 is MNHEY and CDR2 SVGAGI. The CDR3 DNA sequence: TGTGCCAGCAGCCGCCGTGGGGGGACCGGAAACACCATATATTTT. Its translation is CASSRRGGTGNTIYF.

CDR3 amino acids: CATWTSGGPDTQYF. The CDR3, as DNA: TGTGCCACTTGGACTAGCGGGGGGCCAGATACGCAGTATTTT. The J gene is TRBJ2-3, the V gene TRBV10-3; TRBD2 agrees at 14 bases. The ends lost 10 bases at V and 4 bases at J; junction bases unmatched: 4. In germline, CDR1 is ENHRY, CDR2 SYGVKD. The CDR3 totals 14 residues.

The chain links TRBV28 to TRBJ2-5; tentatively, D is TRBD2 (6 bases). Germline lookup yields CDR1 MDHEN and CDR2 SYDVKM. Trimming removed 5 bases from V and 0 bases from J, with 13 bases in between. The CDR3 totals 15 residues. The CDR3 DNA is TGTGCCAGCAGTCAAGGCGGGGTGTACCAAGAGACCCAGTACTTC. Amino acid sequence: CASSQGGVYQETQYF. Full variable domain (remainder filled in from reference TRBV28 and TRBJ2-5): DVKVTQSSRYLVKRTGEKVFLECVQDMDHENMFWYRQDPGLGLRLIYFSYDVKMKEKGDIPEGYSVSREKKERFSLILESASTNQTSMYLCASSQGGVYQETQYFGPGTRLLVL.

There are a few counts of this clone. The chain links TRBV30 to TRBJ2-4; perhaps TRBD1 as D (5 bases). This CDR3 contains 18 residues. Per germline, CDR1 GTSNPN and CDR2 SVGIG (reference sequence). V was trimmed by 0 bases and J by 3 bases, leaving 21 bases between them. The CDR3, as DNA: TGTGCCTGGAGTGTATTTTCCCCGACTGGGGCCAGCAAAAACATTCAGTACTTC. Translation gives CAWSVFSPTGASKNIQYF.

The V and J genes are TRBV9 and TRBJ1-1; possible D gene TRBD1, 5 bases. The CDR3 is 15 residues long. Germline values: CDR1 SGDLS, CDR2 YYNGEE. V gave up 0 bases and J gave up 2 bases, with 11 bases separating them. CDR3: CASSVVRGGNTEAFF. CDR3 coding DNA: TGTGCCAGCAGCGTAGTTCGGGGGGGTAACACTGAAGCTTTCTTT.

This sequence joins TRBV10-3 and TRBJ2-3; TRBD1 matches at 8 bases. The CDR3 covers 16 residues. CDR1 ENHRY and CDR2 SYGVKD come from the germline V gene. After removal of 0 bases from V and 2 bases from J, the junction contained 4 bases not matched to a gene. The CDR3 is CAISESGQEHTDTQYF. CDR3 nucleotides: TGTGCCATCAGTGAGTCGGGACAGGAGCACACAGATACGCAGTATTTT.

The chain has TRBV30 and TRBJ1-4; 7 bases fit TRBD1. CDR1 GTSNPN and CDR2 SVGIG come from the germline V gene (reference sequence). V shed 2 bases, J shed 6 bases, and the junction held 9 bases outside the gene matches. The CDR3 is 15 residues long. The CDR3 sequence is CAWSQRGPGDEKLFF. The CDR3 bases are TGTGCCTGGAGTCAAAGGGGGCCTGGGGATGAAAAACTGTTTTTT.

J is TRBJ2-3 and V is TRBV5-8; 16 bases agree with TRBD2. Germline V gene lookup returns CDR1 SGHTS and CDR2 YDEGEE. V was clipped by 4 bases and J by 6 bases; unmatched bases: 5. The CDR3 is 16 amino acids. As DNA, the CDR3 is TGTGCCAGCAGCCAGGGACTAGCGGGAGGGAAGGATACGCAGTATTTT. It is translated as CASSQGLAGGKDTQYF.

The V call is TRBV5-6, the J call TRBJ2-7; maybe TRBD2 (5 bases). V lost 4 bases to trimming and J lost 5 bases, with 19 bases between them. CDR1 and CDR2 (germline): SGHDT, YYEEEE. This CDR3 has 15 residues. CDR3: CASSRTIGVRDEQYF. The CDR3 region has the DNA TGTGCCAGCAGCCGAACTATCGGGGTTCGCGACGAGCAGTACTTC.

The chain uses TRBV4-2 and TRBJ2-3; 10 bases fit TRBD2. V lost 0 bases and J lost 5; bases outside the gene matches: 5. CDR1 is LGHNA and CDR2 is YNFKEQ in the germline V gene. The CDR3 covers 16 residues. CDR3 sequence: CASSQELAGIVDTQYF. DNA for the CDR3: TGTGCCAGCAGCCAAGAACTAGCGGGAATTGTAGATACGCAGTATTTT.